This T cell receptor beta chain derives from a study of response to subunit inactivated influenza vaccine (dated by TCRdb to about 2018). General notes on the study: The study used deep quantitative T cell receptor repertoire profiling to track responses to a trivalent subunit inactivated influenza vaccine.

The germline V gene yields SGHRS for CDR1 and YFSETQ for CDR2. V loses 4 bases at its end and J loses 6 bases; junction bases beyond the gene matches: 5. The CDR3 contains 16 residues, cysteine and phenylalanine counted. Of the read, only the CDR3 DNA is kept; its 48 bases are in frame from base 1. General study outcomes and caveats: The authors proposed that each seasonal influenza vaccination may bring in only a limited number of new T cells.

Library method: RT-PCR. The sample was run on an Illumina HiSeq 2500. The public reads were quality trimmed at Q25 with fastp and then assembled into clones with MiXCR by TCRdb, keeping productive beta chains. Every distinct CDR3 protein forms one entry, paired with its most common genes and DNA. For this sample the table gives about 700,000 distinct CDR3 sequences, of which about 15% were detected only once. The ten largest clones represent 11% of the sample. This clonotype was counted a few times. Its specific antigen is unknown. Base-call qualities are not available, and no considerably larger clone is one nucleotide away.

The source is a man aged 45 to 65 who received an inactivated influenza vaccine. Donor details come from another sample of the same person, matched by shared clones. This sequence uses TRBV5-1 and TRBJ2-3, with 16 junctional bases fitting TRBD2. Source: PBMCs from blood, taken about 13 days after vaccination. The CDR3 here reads CASSPGLAGGLDTQYF. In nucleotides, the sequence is TGCGCCAGCAGCCCGGGACTAGCGGGGGGGCTGGATACGCAGTATTTT.